This T cell receptor (beta chain) stems from a study of blood T cell repertoires in COVID-19. About the study: From the United States, Italy and Spain came samples of acute and convalescent COVID-19.

Some clones are missing from TCRdb's copy, which holds only in-frame ones; the method was immunoSEQ multiplex PCR. Of roughly 670,000 clones in the sample, 85% to 90% were seen once. Germline lookup yields CDR1 SNHLY and CDR2 FYNNEI. The CDR3 sequence is 13 residues long. The V gene lost 1 base and the J gene lost 8 bases, with 11 bases spanning the gap. This TCR derives from a woman between 18 and 29 years old with acute or convalescent COVID-19. Sequencing was done on a sample of peripheral blood. V is TRBV2 and J is TRBJ1-1, with D perhaps TRBD1 (5 bases). The DNA of the CDR3 is TGTGCCAGCAGTGAAGGTCAGGGACTAGAAGCTTTCTTT. This translates into CASSEGQGLEAFF.